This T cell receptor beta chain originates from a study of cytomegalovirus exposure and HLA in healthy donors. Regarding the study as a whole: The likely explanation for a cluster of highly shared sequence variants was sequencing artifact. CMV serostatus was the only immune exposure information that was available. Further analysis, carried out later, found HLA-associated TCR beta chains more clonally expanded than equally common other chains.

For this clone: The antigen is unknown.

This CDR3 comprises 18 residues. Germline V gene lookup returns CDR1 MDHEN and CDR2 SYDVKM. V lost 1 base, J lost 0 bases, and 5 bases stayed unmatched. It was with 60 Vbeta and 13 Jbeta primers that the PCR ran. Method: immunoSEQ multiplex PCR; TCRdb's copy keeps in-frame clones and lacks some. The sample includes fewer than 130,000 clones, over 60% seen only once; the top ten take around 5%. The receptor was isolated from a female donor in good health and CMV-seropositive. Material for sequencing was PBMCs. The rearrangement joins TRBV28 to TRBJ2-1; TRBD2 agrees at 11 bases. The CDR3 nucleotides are TGTGCCAGCAGTTTATTGGGGACTAGCGGAACCTCCTACAATGAGCAGTTCTTC. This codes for CASSLLGTSGTSYNEQFF.